This TCR beta chain was captured by sequencing in a study of T cells in localized non-small cell lung cancer. General study results and limits: Appearances in adjacent lung were noted for a median approximately 52 of the top 100 tumor clones.

Looked up from germline, CDR1 is MNHNY and CDR2 is SVGAGI (reference sequence). Trimming left V 6 bases short and J 3 bases short, with 16 bases between. The CDR3 totals 15 residues. In regard to this clone: The antigen is unknown.

Generated by immunoSEQ multiplex PCR, the TCRdb table keeps only in-frame clones and is missing some. The repertoire has about 30,000 clones, roughly 91% of them found once; the top ten carry over 10%. Source: peripheral blood, taken before any cancer treatment. The chain recombines TRBV6-6 with TRBJ2-3, with D uncertain. This TCR came from a female donor of 60 years or more with stage III squamous cell lung carcinoma. The CDR3 DNA reads TGTGCCAGCAGAACCTCTTGGGGAAGTACAGATACGCAGTATTTT. Translating it yields CASRTSWGSTDTQYF.